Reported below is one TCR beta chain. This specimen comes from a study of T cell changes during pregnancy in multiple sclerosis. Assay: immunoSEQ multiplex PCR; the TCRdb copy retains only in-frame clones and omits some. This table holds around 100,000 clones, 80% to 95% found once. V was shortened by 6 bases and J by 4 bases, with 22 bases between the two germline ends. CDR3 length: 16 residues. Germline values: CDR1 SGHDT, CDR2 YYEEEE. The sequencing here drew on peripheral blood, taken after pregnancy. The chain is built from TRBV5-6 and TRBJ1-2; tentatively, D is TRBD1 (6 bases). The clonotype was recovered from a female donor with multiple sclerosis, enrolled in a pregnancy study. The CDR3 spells CASNARTVSPIYGYTF. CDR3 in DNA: TGTGCCAGCAACGCGAGGACAGTCTCCCCGATCTATGGCTACACCTTC.